The 2 T cell receptor beta chains below all came from one sample that was sequenced in a study of memory CD4+ T cells and cytomegalovirus serostatus. The sort gate was single viable CD3+CD4+CD8-CD45RO+ cells for memory CD4+ T cells. The repertoire was sequenced with immunoSEQ multiplex PCR; TCRdb's copy has only in-frame clones and lacks some. The sample lists 50,000 or so clones, around 83% occurring once. Sequencing was performed on memory CD4+ T cells from blood. Receptors were obtained from an adult in good health and CMV-seropositive.

The chain uses TRBV7-6 and TRBJ2-2, with a tentative D call TRBD1 (6 bases). Trimming removed 3 bases at V and 5 bases at J, with 10 bases between. Germline CDR1 SGHVS, CDR2 FNYEAQ. The CDR3 has 14 residues. The CDR3 loop reads CASSFTGLTGELFF. The CDR3 nucleotides are TGTGCCAGCAGCTTTACAGGGTTAACCGGGGAGCTGTTTTTT.

V gene TRBV4-2 combines with J gene TRBJ2-2; 14 bases agree with TRBD2. The germline gives CDR1 LGHNA, CDR2 YNFKEQ. V shed 3 bases, J shed 2 bases, and the junction held 5 bases outside the gene matches. CDR3 length: 18 residues. Here the CDR3 DNA reads TGTGCCAGCAGCCAGCAGACTAGCGGGGGGGCCAACACCGGGGAGCTGTTTTTT. Amino acids: CASSQQTSGGANTGELFF.